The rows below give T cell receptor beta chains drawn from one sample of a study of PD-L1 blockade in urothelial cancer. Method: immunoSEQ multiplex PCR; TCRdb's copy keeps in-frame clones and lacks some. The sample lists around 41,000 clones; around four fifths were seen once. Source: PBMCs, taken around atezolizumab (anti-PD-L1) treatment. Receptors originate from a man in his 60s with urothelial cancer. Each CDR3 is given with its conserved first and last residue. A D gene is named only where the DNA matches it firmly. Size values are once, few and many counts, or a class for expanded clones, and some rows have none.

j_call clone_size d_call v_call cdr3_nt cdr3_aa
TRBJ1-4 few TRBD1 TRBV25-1 TGTGCCAGCACAGGGGGCAATGAAAAACTGTTTTTT CASTGGNEKLFF
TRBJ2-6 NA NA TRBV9 TGTGCCAGCAGCCACAGGTCTGGGGCCAACGTCCTGACTTTC CASSHRSGANVLTF
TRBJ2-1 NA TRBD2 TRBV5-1 TGCGCCAGCAGCATGCAGAGTAGCGGGGGCCCGAGCTCCTACAATGAGCAGTTCTTC CASSMQSSGGPSSYNEQFF
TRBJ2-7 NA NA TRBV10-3 TGTGCCATCAGTTCTCCTCGCGAGAGCTCCTACGAGCAGTACTTC CAISSPRESSYEQYF
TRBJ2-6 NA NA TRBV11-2 TGTGCCAGCAGGGCCTCTGGGGCCAACGTCCTGACTTTC CASRASGANVLTF
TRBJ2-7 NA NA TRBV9 TGTGCCAGCAGCCCTCGTAGGAGCCACGAGCAGTACTTC CASSPRRSHEQYF
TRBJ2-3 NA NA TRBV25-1 TGTGCCAGCAGTCCCCCCCCTTTAACGGGGAAATGGGATACGCAGTATTTT CASSPPPLTGKWDTQYF
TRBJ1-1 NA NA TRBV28 TGTGCCAGCGAAACGGGTGCAAGGACTGAAGCTTTCTTT CASETGARTEAFF
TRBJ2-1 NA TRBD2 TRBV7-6 TGTGCCAGCAGCTTAAGCGGGGGCGCAAACTCCTACAATGAGCAGTTCTTC CASSLSGGANSYNEQFF
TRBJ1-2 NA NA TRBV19 TGTGCCAGTAGTATTACTTCAACCTTCTATGGCTACACCTTC CASSITSTFYGYTF
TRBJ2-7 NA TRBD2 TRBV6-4 TGTGCCAGCAGTATAAGCGGGGGTATAGACGAGCAGTACTTC CASSISGGIDEQYF
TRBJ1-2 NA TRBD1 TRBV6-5 TGTGCCAGCAGTTCGCGGACAGGCTCTTATGGCTACACCTTC CASSSRTGSYGYTF
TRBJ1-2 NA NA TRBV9 TGTGCCAGCAGCGTAGGGACGGGGGGCTATGGCTACACCTTC CASSVGTGGYGYTF
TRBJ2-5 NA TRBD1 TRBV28 TGTGCCAGCAGTTTATACGGACAGGGGGCACAGTCGGAGACCCAGTACTTC CASSLYGQGAQSETQYF
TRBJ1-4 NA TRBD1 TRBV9 TGTGCCAGCAGCCAGGGACAGAGTAATGAAAAACTGTTTTTT CASSQGQSNEKLFF
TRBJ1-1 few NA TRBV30 TGTGCCTGGAGCTGGGCCCTGAACACTGAAGCTTTCTTT CAWSWALNTEAFF
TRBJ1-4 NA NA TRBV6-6 TGTGCCAGCAGTTATTTACAGGAAAAACTGTTTTTT CASSYLQEKLFF
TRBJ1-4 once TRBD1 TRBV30 TGTGCCTGGAGTGAAGGACAGGGGTGGGAGACTGAAAAACTGTTTTTT CAWSEGQGWETEKLFF
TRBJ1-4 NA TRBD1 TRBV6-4 TGTGCCAGGGTAGACTCGGGACAGAAAAGCGAAAAACTGTTTTTT CARVDSGQKSEKLFF
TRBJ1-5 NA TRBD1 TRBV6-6 TGTGCCAGCAGAGGGACAGGGCTTCAGCCCCAGCATTTT CASRGTGLQPQHF
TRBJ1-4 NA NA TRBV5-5 TGTGCCAGCAGCTGGGAGGCTCGGCGGGAAAAACTGTTTTTT CASSWEARREKLFF
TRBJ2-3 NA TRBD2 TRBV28 TGTGCCAGCAGTCGCATTCTAGCGGGGATCACAGATACGCAGTATTTT CASSRILAGITDTQYF
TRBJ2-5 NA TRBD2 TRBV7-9 TGTGCCAGCAGCCCCTACCCCCTACTAGCGCGCGAGGAGACCCAGTACTTC CASSPYPLLAREETQYF
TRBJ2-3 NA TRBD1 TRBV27 TGTGCCAGCAGATGGACAGGGACAGATACGCAGTATTTT CASRWTGTDTQYF
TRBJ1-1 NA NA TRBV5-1 TGCGCCAGCAGCTTGGCCTTGGGGGGTAGGGGGAACACTGAAGCTTTCTTT CASSLALGGRGNTEAFF
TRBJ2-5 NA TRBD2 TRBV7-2 TGTGCCAGCAGCTTAGTGGTAGCGGGGCAAGAGACCCAGTACTTC CASSLVVAGQETQYF
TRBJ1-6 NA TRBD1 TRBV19 TGTGCCAGTAGCACCCCGGGACAGAGAAATTCACCCCTCCACTTT CASSTPGQRNSPLHF